This TCR beta chain was identified in a study of CD8 T cells in Susac syndrome. RNA was extracted with the RNeasy kit, and a quantity of roughly 0.5 to 1 ug was reverse transcribed using random hexamers. Multiplex immunoSEQ PCR targeted 54 Vbeta and 13 Jbeta TCR beta segments. MiXCR was run by TCRdb on the immunoSEQ multiplex PCR reads, yielding one entry per CDR3 protein. The data hold 250,000 to 300,000 distinct CDR3 sequences, with approximately 84% observed a single time. The CDR3 length is 14 residues. V dropped 5 bases and J dropped 4; count of bases not matched to a gene: 7. Germline CDR1 SGHAT, CDR2 FQNNGV. Sequencing of TCR beta was performed on blood CD8+ T cells and on blood CD4+ T cells. Study observations and caveats: A relatively small number of individuals underwent TCR sequencing and HLA analysis.

Comment on this clonotype: Its antigen remains unidentified.

The TCR originated in a human donor with multiple sclerosis. The chain uses TRBV11-2 and TRBJ1-2, with 7 bases that match TRBD1. The specimen was CD8+ T cells from PBMCs. The CDR3 DNA follows: TGTGCCAGCAGCCAAGGTCAGGGGGGCTATGGCTACACCTTC. Its translation is CASSQGQGGYGYTF.